One TCR beta chain is described in this entry. Its antigen is currently not known. No base qualities exist here, and no much larger clone lies one base off it. This specimen belongs to a study of early T cells in non-severe SARS-CoV-2 infection (dated by TCRdb to the early 2020s). At the level of the whole study: TCR sequencing used bulk RNA from unsorted whole blood, so alpha and beta chains could not be paired.

Inclusive of the bounding cysteine and phenylalanine, the CDR3 is 12 residues long. Just CDR3 DNA is preserved here, 36 bases in frame from base 1. V lost 0 bases and J lost 3 bases; the stretch between them is 4 bases long. In the germline V gene, CDR1 corresponds to SGHRS and CDR2 to YFSETQ. The study was a case-control design nested within a healthcare worker cohort in London, UK, with weekly nasopharyngeal swab PCR tests and blood sampling. Healthcare workers were enrolled in the week of the UK lockdown, from 23 to 31 March 2020, and were followed every week for up to about 16 weeks. The library was made by 5' RACE. TCRdb shows the sequencer as NextSeq 500. In the TCR library protocol, unique molecular identifiers were attached to individual cDNA molecules to correct for PCR bias and sequencing error. TCR alpha and beta chains were both sequenced, and the abundances of alpha and beta sequences in each sample were closely correlated with each other. Per the original workflow: Decombinator V4 was used to annotate TCR sequences for V gene, J gene and CDR3. Expanded TCRs were defined as changing significantly between any two time points under a Poisson model with p below 0.0001. TCR abundances were normalised to the total number of TCRs sequenced per sample and expressed as counts per million. MAIT TCRs were defined by TRAV1-2 paired with TRAJ12, TRAJ20 or TRAJ33, and iNKT TCRs by TRAV10 paired with TRAJ18. VDJdb, accessed 1 November 2021, was searched for CMV, EBV and SARS-CoV-2 annotated TCRs, excluding TCRs annotated for multiple antigens. The raw public data were reprocessed by TCRdb itself: fastp quality trimming at Q25, MiXCR clonotype calling, in-frame beta chains only. Rows with a matching CDR3 protein are joined into one entry that keeps the most common DNA and genes. TCRdb's processing, not the authors', yielded these V and J calls. The sample table holds about 33,000 distinct CDR3 sequences, of which 5% were seen once. Together, the top ten hold 14% of the sample.

General study outcomes and caveats: VDJdb matching was skewed toward anti-spike CD8 responses, so virus-specific expansions were likely underestimated and private and CD4 specificities were missed.

The chain joins TRBV5-1 to TRBJ2-7, with the D gene not confidently named. Sequences were obtained from whole blood. The receptor's source is an adult who was a healthcare worker with PCR-confirmed SARS-CoV-2 infection or an uninfected control (not recorded which). CDR3 sequence: CASSLDLYEQYF. The nucleotides read TGCGCCAGCAGCTTGGATCTCTACGAGCAGTACTTC.